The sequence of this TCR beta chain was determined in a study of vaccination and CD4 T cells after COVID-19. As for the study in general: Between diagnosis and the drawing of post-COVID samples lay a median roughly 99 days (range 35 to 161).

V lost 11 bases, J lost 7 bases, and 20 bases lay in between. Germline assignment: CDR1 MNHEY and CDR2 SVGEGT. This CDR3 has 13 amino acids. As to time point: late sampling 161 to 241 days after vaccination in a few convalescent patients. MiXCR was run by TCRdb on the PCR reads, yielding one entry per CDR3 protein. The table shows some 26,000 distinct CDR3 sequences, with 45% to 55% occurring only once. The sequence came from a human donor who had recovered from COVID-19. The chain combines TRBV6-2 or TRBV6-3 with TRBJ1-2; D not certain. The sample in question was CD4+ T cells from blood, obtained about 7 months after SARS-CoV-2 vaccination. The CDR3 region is CAHGTSAFVGYTF. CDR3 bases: TGTGCCCACGGAACCTCGGCCTTTGTTGGCTACACCTTC.